This T cell receptor (beta chain) was sequenced in a study of T cells in Graves' hyperthyroidism and ophthalmopathy. Researchers amplified the TCR beta CDR3 regions from RNA transcripts. HTBI primers were the set used in a first-round RT-PCR of the TCR CDR3. TCRdb used MiXCR to reprocess the multiplex PCR reads, holding one entry per CDR3 protein. The table has around 540,000 distinct CDR3 sequences, about 16% seen once; the top ten hold 25% to 30%. CDR1 and CDR2 from the germline V gene are SEHNR and FQNEAQ (reference sequence). V was trimmed by 5 bases and J by 5 bases, leaving 18 bases between them. The CDR3 length is 15 residues.

The sample comprised blood. V and J are TRBV7-9 and TRBJ2-5; possibly TRBD1 or TRBD2 for D (6 bases each). This sequence was found in a woman aged 30 to 39 with Graves' ophthalmopathy. CDR3 in DNA: TGTGCCAGCAGCCCCCGCCCAGGAGGGGGTGAGACCCAGTACTTC. It translates to CASSPRPGGGETQYF.